A selection of T cell receptor beta chains follows, all from one sample in a study of T cells after yellow fever vaccination. TCRdb used MiXCR to reprocess the 5' RACE reads, holding one entry per CDR3 protein. The sample has a few hundred thousand distinct CDR3 sequences; approximately 3% are singletons. The sequences come from CD4+ T cells sorted from PBMCs, collected 10 days after the yellow fever booster vaccination. These receptor sequences come from a man between 18 and 35 years old who received the YFV17D yellow fever vaccine. The CDR3 runs from the conserved cysteine through the conserved F or W. D genes are given only for firm matches. Size values are once, few and many counts, or a class for expanded clones, and some rows have none.

D gene	clone size	V gene	J gene	CDR3 DNA	CDR3 protein
TRBD1	NA	TRBV11-2	TRBJ1-2	TGTGCCAGCAGCCAAGACAGGGGAGGTGGCTACACCTTC	CASSQDRGGGYTF
NA	many	TRBV12-3/TRBV12-4	TRBJ2-5	TGTGCCAGCAGCCCCTCAGCGAGCCAGGCGACCCAGTACTTC	CASSPSASQATQYF
NA	few	TRBV5-1	TRBJ1-5	TGCGCCAGCAGCTTGGATGGGGCGGATCAGCCCCAGCATTTT	CASSLDGADQPQHF
NA	many	TRBV7-9	TRBJ1-1	TGTGCCAGCAGCCAATACCAGGGAGGCACTGAAGCTTTCTTT	CASSQYQGGTEAFF
TRBD2	many	TRBV5-1	TRBJ2-3	TGCGCCAGCAGCCGAGCGGGGGCCTCTAGCACAGATACGCAGTATTTT	CASSRAGASSTDTQYF
NA	many	TRBV11-2	TRBJ1-5	TGTGCCAGCAGCTTAGGGGCCGGGAAGGAGCCCCAGCATTTT	CASSLGAGKEPQHF
NA	NA	TRBV20-1	TRBJ1-2	TGCAGTGCTAGGTGGGATAACTATGGCTACACCTTC	CSARWDNYGYTF
NA	many	TRBV7-9	TRBJ1-1	TGTGCCAGCAGCTATACCATGAACACTGAAGCTTTCTTT	CASSYTMNTEAFF
NA	few	TRBV6-5	TRBJ1-3	TGTGCCAGCACTCAAGGCGCCGGGACTGGAAACACCATATATTTT	CASTQGAGTGNTIYF
NA	many	TRBV7-9	TRBJ1-1	TGTGCCAGCAGGTCGAAATCATTGAACACTGAAGCTTTCTTT	CASRSKSLNTEAFF
TRBD1	NA	TRBV30	TRBJ1-5	TGTGCCTGGGGCCGGACAGGGAGTCGCAATCAGCCCCAGCATTTT	CAWGRTGSRNQPQHF
TRBD2	many	TRBV20-1	TRBJ2-1	TGCAGAGCGGGACGGTCCTACAATGAGCAGTTCTTC	CRAGRSYNEQFF
TRBD2	many	TRBV5-1	TRBJ2-5	TGCGCCAGCAGCTTCGCAGGGACTAGCGAGGAGACCCAGTACTTC	CASSFAGTSEETQYF
TRBD1	many	TRBV7-8	TRBJ1-2	TGTGCCAGCAGCCTCGGGACAGGCCCGACCTATGGCTACACCTTC	CASSLGTGPTYGYTF
NA	many	TRBV19	TRBJ2-7	TGTGCCAGTGGAGAAATACCGGGACTCGCTCCCTACGAGCAGTACTTC	CASGEIPGLAPYEQYF
TRBD2	many	TRBV9	TRBJ2-1	TGTGCCAGCAGCGTAGACGGGGGGGCGAGTTTAATTAGTGAGCAGTTCTTC	CASSVDGGASLISEQFF
NA	many	TRBV5-1	TRBJ1-2	TGCGCCAGCAGACGGGACATGCAAGGAGGCTACACCTTC	CASRRDMQGGYTF
TRBD1	NA	TRBV6-6	TRBJ2-1	TGTGCCAGCAGAGAACAGGGGCTCCCGCATGAGCAGTTCTTC	CASREQGLPHEQFF
NA	many	TRBV5-5	TRBJ2-1	TGTGCCAGCAGCTCCATGGCCAGCAATGAGCAGTTCTTC	CASSSMASNEQFF
NA	NA	TRBV6-5	TRBJ1-4	TGTGACAGCAGTTACTACCAGGGAGCAACTAATGAAAAACTGTTTTTT	CDSSYYQGATNEKLFF
NA	few	TRBV12-3/TRBV12-4	TRBJ2-2	TGTGCCAGCAGACCCACCGGGACACGGAACACCGGGGAGCTGTTTTTT	CASRPTGTRNTGELFF
NA	many	TRBV5-1	TRBJ1-5	TGCGCCAGCAGCTTGGGGCCCAGCTACCAGCCCCAGCATTTT	CASSLGPSYQPQHF
TRBD2	few	TRBV12-3/TRBV12-4	TRBJ2-5	TGTGCCAGCAGTTCCCCGGGACTAGCGGAAGAGACCCAGTACTTC	CASSSPGLAEETQYF
NA	NA	TRBV5-1	TRBJ1-1	TGCGCCAGCAGCTTGGCCAGTATGAACACTGTAGCTTTCTTT	CASSLASMNTVAFF
NA	few	TRBV4-2	TRBJ2-5	TGTGCCAGCAGCCCGAGGGGGACGATCGACGAGACCCAGTACTTC	CASSPRGTIDETQYF
NA	many	TRBV5-1	TRBJ2-1	TGCGCCAGCAGCTTGGTCGGGCATGAGCAGTTCTTC	CASSLVGHEQFF
NA	NA	TRBV20-1	TRBJ2-2	TGCAGTGCTAGAAACAGGCCGAACACCGGGGAGCTGTTTTTT	CSARNRPNTGELFF
NA	few	TRBV2	TRBJ1-1	TGTGCCAGCAGTGTAGGAGGGTTTCTACAGGGTCCGACTGAAGCTTTCTTT	CASSVGGFLQGPTEAFF
TRBD1	many	TRBV6-5	TRBJ2-7	TGTGCCAGCAGTAGGACAGGCGACAGCTCCTACGAGCAGTACTTC	CASSRTGDSSYEQYF